Presented here are 25 T cell receptor beta chains from one specimen sequenced in a study of human T cells and chemical hapten exposure (dated by TCRdb to 2020 to 2022). This specimen's time point label, per the study, means: patch test 1, 2 weeks after DPC sensitization. The treatment or condition tag for this specimen amounts to: therapeutic diphenylcyclopropenone sensitization with weekly scalp DPC. The method was RACE. Sequencer: NextSeq 500. Through fastp at Q25 and MiXCR, TCRdb rebuilt clones from the public reads, retaining in-frame beta chains. Rows are unified per CDR3 protein, each entry keeping the most common DNA and genes. This sample has around 100,000 distinct CDR3 sequences in its table, and approximately 10% of those were observed once. Under 4.5% of the sample is taken by the ten largest. This specimen consisted of whole blood, obtained in connection with sensitization to the hapten diphenylcyclopropenone (DPC). The receptor source for this set is a woman in her thirties or forties with alopecia areata. Some clones in this sample may be carry-over from other donors' samples.

In this sample, this clonotype turned up many times. The chain carries TRBV18 and TRBJ2-3; D is ambiguous. This CDR3 spans 13 amino acids. The germline CDR1 and CDR2 sequences are KGHSH and LQKENI. Trimming stripped 0 bases from V and 4 bases from J, with 5 bases between. The CDR3 coding sequence is TGTGCCAGCTCACCACCTGTGGCAGATACGCAGTATTTT. This gives the protein CASSPPVADTQYF.

This sequence joins TRBV9 and TRBJ2-7; the D is unclear. V lost 4 bases, J lost 0 bases, and 11 bases lay in between. The germline V gene has CDR1 SGDLS and CDR2 YYNGEE. This CDR3 spans 14 amino acids. The CDR3 sequence is CASSQTGSSYEQYF. The CDR3 DNA reads TGTGCCAGCAGCCAGACTGGAAGCTCCTACGAGCAGTACTTC.

The CDR3 coding sequence is TGTGCCAGCAGCTTAGATGGCGGGGGGGCATATACGCAGTATTTT. This codes for CASSLDGGGAYTQYF. The chain couples TRBV7-2 to TRBJ2-3; 9 nucleotides match TRBD2. The CDR3 loop spans 15 amino acids. CDR1 and CDR2 (germline): SGHTA, FQGNSA. After removal of 1 base from V and 7 bases from J, the junction contained 6 bases not matched to a gene.

This clonotype was seen a handful of times. The V and J genes are TRBV12-5 and TRBJ2-1; 8 positions match TRBD1. This CDR3 contains 13 residues. The V segment lost 6 bases and the J segment 8 bases; nucleotides outside the gene matches: 6. From germline, CDR1 is LGHNT and CDR2 FRNRAP. The CDR3 protein is CASGPTGVDEQFF. For the CDR3, the DNA is TGTGCTAGTGGACCGACAGGGGTCGATGAGCAGTTCTTC.

In this sample, this clonotype turned up a few times. The rearrangement links TRBV14 to TRBJ2-2; no clear D. This CDR3 contains 15 residues. Trimming took 1 base from V and 1 from J, leaving 7 bases between them. CDR1 is SGHDN and CDR2 is FVKESK in the germline V gene. The CDR3: CASSQAGGNTGELFF. In nucleotides, the CDR3 is TGTGCCAGCAGCCAAGCAGGCGGGAACACCGGGGAGCTGTTTTTT.

This clonotype came up many times. The chain uses TRBV12-3 or TRBV12-4 and TRBJ2-1, with a weak D call TRBD2 (6 bases). V was cut by 0 bases and J by 15 bases, with 12 bases left in between. The CDR3 loop spans 12 amino acids. CDR3 amino acids: CASSLARDWRFF. The CDR3 coding sequence is TGTGCCAGCAGTTTAGCCCGGGACTGGAGGTTCTTC.

The chain has TRBV12-3 or TRBV12-4 and TRBJ2-7, with D perhaps matching TRBD2 (6 bases). The CDR3 covers 13 residues. Trimming took 3 bases from V and 7 from J, leaving 13 bases between them. The CDR3 loop is CASSFPGREEQYF. The CDR3 bases are TGTGCCAGCAGTTTCCCAGGCCGGGAGGAGCAGTACTTC.

This clonotype was counted between two and nine times. The rearrangement joins TRBV28 to TRBJ1-2, with 7 bases that match TRBD1. The CDR3 has 14 amino acids. V trimming: 7 bases; J trimming: 5 bases; junction bases outside the gene matches: 10. CDR1 is MDHEN, CDR2 SYDVKM, per germline. DNA for the CDR3: TGTGCCAGCACCTTACAGGGGTTAGGGTATGGCTACACCTTC. Encoded protein: CASTLQGLGYGYTF.

The sample holds many counts of this clonotype. The chain employs TRBV12-3 or TRBV12-4 and TRBJ1-1; D call uncertain. Trimming stripped 3 bases from V and 4 bases from J, with 9 bases between. The CDR3 extends over 13 amino acids. The CDR3 sequence: CASSFRVRTEAFF. The CDR3 DNA reads TGTGCCAGCAGTTTTAGGGTCCGCACTGAAGCTTTCTTT.

The genes are TRBV7-2 and TRBJ2-5; D possibly uses TRBD1 or TRBD2 (5 bases each). Germline values: CDR1 SGHTA, CDR2 FQGNSA. The CDR3 is 14 amino acids. Trimming took 5 bases from V and 5 from J, leaving 15 bases between them. The CDR3 nucleotides are TGTGCCAGCAGCAAGCGCCGGGGCGCGGAGACCCAGTACTTC. This translates into CASSKRRGAETQYF.

The chain has TRBV7-9 and TRBJ2-4; 7 bases map to TRBD1. CDR1 is SEHNR and CDR2 is FQNEAQ in the germline V gene (reference sequence). The ends lost 1 base at V and 5 bases at J; junction bases unmatched: 8. There are 16 residues in the CDR3. The DNA of the CDR3 is TGTGCCAGCAGCTTAGTTGGCTCGGGACAGCAAAACATTCAGTACTTC. Amino acids: CASSLVGSGQQNIQYF. Full variable domain (remainder filled in from reference TRBV7-9 and TRBJ2-4): DTGVSQNPRHKITKRGQNVTFRCDPISEHNRLYWYRQTLGQGPEFLTYFQNEAQLEKSRLLSDRFSAERPKGSFSTLEIQRTEQGDSAMYLCASSLVGSGQQNIQYFGAGTRLSVL.

This clonotype was seen a few times. CDR3 bases: TGCAGCGTTCACAGTGACCACTTAAACTATGGCTACACCTTC. It yields the protein CSVHSDHLNYGYTF. This chain connects TRBV29-1 to TRBJ1-2; D unresolved. The CDR3 runs to 14 residues. CDR1 is SQVTM, CDR2 ANQGSEA, per germline. The V end was cut by 5 bases, the J end by 2 bases, with 15 bases between.

The chain combines TRBV27 with TRBJ1-3; unclear D gene. V gave up 3 bases and J gave up 2 bases, with 8 bases separating them. CDR1 and CDR2 from the germline V gene are MNHEY and SMNVEV (reference sequence). The CDR3 has 14 residues. CDR3 loop: CASSFTGTGNTIYF. In DNA, the CDR3 is TGTGCCAGCAGTTTCACCGGGACTGGAAACACCATATATTTT.

This clonotype has just a few counts. V is TRBV19 and J is TRBJ2-1; no clear D. CDR3 size: 13 residues. CDR1 LNHDA and CDR2 SQIVND come from the germline V gene (reference sequence). V gave up 4 bases and J gave up 2 bases, with 6 bases separating them. The CDR3 sequence is CASSKLPYNEQFF. CDR3 nucleotides: TGTGCCAGTAGTAAACTCCCCTACAATGAGCAGTTCTTC.

The J gene is TRBJ1-6, the V gene TRBV30; 9 nucleotides agree with TRBD1. In germline, CDR1 is GTSNPN, CDR2 SVGIG (reference sequence). This CDR3 is built from 14 residues. DNA of the CDR3: TGTGCTCGACAGGGGGATAACTATAATTCACCCCTCCACTTT. This gives the protein CARQGDNYNSPLHF.

The chain uses TRBV12-3 or TRBV12-4 and TRBJ2-3; 7 bases agree with TRBD2. This CDR3 has 16 residues. Trimming removed 4 bases from V and 0 bases from J; junction bases left unmatched: 7. CDR3 region: CASSSGGSGSTDTQYF. CDR3 bases: TGTGCCAGCAGTTCGGGGGGTAGCGGGAGCACAGATACGCAGTATTTT.

Ten or more counts support this clonotype. The rearrangement joins TRBV11-3 to TRBJ2-1; 9 bases are a match to TRBD2. The V segment lost 4 bases and the J segment 8 bases; nucleotides outside the gene matches: 9. This CDR3 has 15 amino acids. Germline CDR1 reads SGHNT; CDR2 reads YENEEA. The CDR3 reads CASSSPLAGSHEQFF. CDR3 nucleotides: TGTGCCAGCAGCTCCCCCCTAGCGGGGTCACATGAGCAGTTCTTC. Complete variable domain (other parts from reference TRBV11-3 and TRBJ2-1): EAGVVQSPRYKIIEKKQPVAFWCNPISGHNTLYWYLQNLGQGPELLIRYENEEAVDDSQLPKDRFSAERLKGVDSTLKIQPAELGDSAVYLCASSSPLAGSHEQFFGPGTRLTVL.

In this sample, this clonotype turned up a few times. The rearrangement uses TRBV5-1 and TRBJ2-7; D might be TRBD2 (5 bases). Trimming took off 5 bases at V and 5 bases at J, with 20 bases between the two ends. There are 15 residues in the CDR3. Germline CDR1 reads SGHRS; CDR2 reads YFSETQ. CDR3 loop: CASRYIGGAGNEQYF. The CDR3 bases are TGCGCCAGCAGATATATCGGAGGAGCTGGCAACGAGCAGTACTTC.

This clonotype has only a few counts. The rearrangement uses TRBV29-1 and TRBJ2-7; 7 bases match TRBD1. Germline V gene lookup returns CDR1 SQVTM and CDR2 ANQGSEA. The CDR3 consists of 14 residues. V shed 3 bases and J 0 bases; nucleotides not matched to a gene: 5. The CDR3 coding sequence is TGCAGCGTTGATGTCCGGGACAGCTCCTACGAGCAGTACTTC. Translating gives CSVDVRDSSYEQYF.

The table lists this clonotype with a few counts. The chain carries TRBV5-1 and TRBJ1-3; D not certain. This CDR3 is built from 15 residues. V lost 2 bases, J lost 4 bases, and 13 bases lay in between. The germline gives CDR1 SGHRS, CDR2 YFSETQ. The CDR3 is CASSFGPGGGNTIYF. The CDR3, as DNA: TGCGCCAGCAGCTTTGGTCCCGGCGGAGGAAACACCATATATTTT.

The chain links TRBV12-3 or TRBV12-4 to TRBJ2-2; tentatively, D is TRBD1 (6 bases). Between the trimmed V and J ends, which lost 2 bases and 0 bases, there was a span of 10 bases. The CDR3 is made up of 16 amino acids. The CDR3 bases are TGTGCCAGCAGTTTACGACAGGTGACGAACACCGGGGAGCTGTTTTTT. It yields the protein CASSLRQVTNTGELFF.

This clonotype was counted at least ten times. The rearrangement links TRBV12-3 or TRBV12-4 to TRBJ1-2; 9 bases match TRBD1. The CDR3 sequence is 16 residues long. Losses at the gene ends were 3 bases for V and 4 bases for J; bases not matched to a gene: 9. The CDR3 region has the DNA TGTGCCAGCAGTTTGGGACAGGGTTACTATAGCTATGGCTACACCTTC. It yields the protein CASSLGQGYYSYGYTF.

J is TRBJ1-2 and V is TRBV4-2; D gene unclear. Germline loops: CDR1 LGHNA, CDR2 YNFKEQ. Deletions cut 0 bases from V and 0 bases from J, with 11 bases between. There are 16 residues in the CDR3. The CDR3 DNA is TGTGCCAGCAGCCAAGAAGACCGGCTAGCTAACTATGGCTACACCTTC. It is translated as CASSQEDRLANYGYTF.

This clonotype was counted ten times or more. V usage is TRBV9 and J usage is TRBJ1-6; possible D gene TRBD1, 5 bases. Germline CDR1 and CDR2: SGDLS and YYNGEE. The V end was cut by 1 base, the J end by 10 bases, with 18 bases between. This CDR3 contains 16 residues. The CDR3 loop is CASSVNAGTVNSPLHF. CDR3 coding DNA: TGTGCCAGCAGCGTAAACGCCGGGACGGTGAACTCACCCCTCCACTTT. The full variable domain, rest sourced from reference TRBV9 and TRBJ1-6, is DSGVTQTPKHLITATGQRVTLRCSPRSGDLSVYWYQQSLDQGLQFLIQYYNGEERAKGNILERFSAQQFPDLHSELNLSSLELGDSALYFCASSVNAGTVNSPLHFGNGTRLTVT.

This clonotype was counted at least ten times. This chain links TRBV6-2 or TRBV6-3 with TRBJ1-1, with a tentative D call TRBD1 (5 bases). Looked up from germline, CDR1 is MNHEY and CDR2 is SVGEGT. CDR3 size: 12 residues. The V gene lost 5 bases and the J gene lost 6 bases, with 10 bases spanning the gap. The CDR3 region has the DNA TGTGCCAGCAGTCAAGTGGGGGCTGAAGCTTTCTTT. It translates to CASSQVGAEAFF.